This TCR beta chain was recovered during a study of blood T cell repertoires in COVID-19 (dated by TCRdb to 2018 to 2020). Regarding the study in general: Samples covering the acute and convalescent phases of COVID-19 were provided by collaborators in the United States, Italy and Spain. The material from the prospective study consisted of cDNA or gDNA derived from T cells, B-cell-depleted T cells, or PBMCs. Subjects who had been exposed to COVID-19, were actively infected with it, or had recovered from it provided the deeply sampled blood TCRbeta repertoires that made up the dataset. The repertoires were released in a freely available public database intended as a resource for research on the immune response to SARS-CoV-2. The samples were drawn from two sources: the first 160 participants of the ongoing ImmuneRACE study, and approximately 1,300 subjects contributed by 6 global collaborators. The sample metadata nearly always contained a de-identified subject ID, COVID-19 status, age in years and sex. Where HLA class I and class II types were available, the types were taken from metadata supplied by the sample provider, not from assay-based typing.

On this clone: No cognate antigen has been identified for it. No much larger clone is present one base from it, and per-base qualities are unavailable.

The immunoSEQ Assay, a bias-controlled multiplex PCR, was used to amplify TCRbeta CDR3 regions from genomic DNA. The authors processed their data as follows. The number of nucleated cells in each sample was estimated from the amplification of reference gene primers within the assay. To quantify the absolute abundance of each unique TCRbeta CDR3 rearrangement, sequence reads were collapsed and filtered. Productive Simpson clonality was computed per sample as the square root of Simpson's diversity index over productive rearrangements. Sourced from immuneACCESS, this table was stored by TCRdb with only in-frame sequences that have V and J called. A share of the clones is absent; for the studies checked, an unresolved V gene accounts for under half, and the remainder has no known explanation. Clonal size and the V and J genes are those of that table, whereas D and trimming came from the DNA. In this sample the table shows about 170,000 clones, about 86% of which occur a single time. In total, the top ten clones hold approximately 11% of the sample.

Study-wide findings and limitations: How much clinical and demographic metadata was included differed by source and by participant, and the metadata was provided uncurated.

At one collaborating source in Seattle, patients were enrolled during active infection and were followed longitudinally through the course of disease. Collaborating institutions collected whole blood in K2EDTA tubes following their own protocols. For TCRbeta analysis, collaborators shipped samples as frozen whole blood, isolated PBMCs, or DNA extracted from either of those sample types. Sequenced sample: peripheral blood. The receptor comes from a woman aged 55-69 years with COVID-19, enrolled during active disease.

The nucleotide sequence reads as follows: TGTGCCACCAGTGCTGCAGGGGACGGTAGGAATGAGCAGTTCTTC. This is translated as CATSAAGDGRNEQFF. The sequence joins TRBV24-1 to TRBJ2-1; a tentative D call is TRBD1 (6 bases match). Taken from the germline V gene, the CDR1 and CDR2 loops are KGHDR and SFDVKD. The CDR3, from cysteine to phenylalanine, totals 15 residues. Only CDR3 DNA remains: 45 bases, in frame from the first base. V is reduced by 5 bases and J by 7 bases, leaving a spacing of 17 bases between them.